This note documents a single TCR beta chain sequence. V lost 5 bases and J lost 0, with 7 bases in between. This CDR3 is 13 amino acids long. The germline V gene encodes CDR1 LNHNV and CDR2 YYDKDF (reference sequence). These data belong to a study of blood T cell repertoires in COVID-19. Here immunoSEQ multiplex PCR was the method, and the copy in TCRdb shows in-frame clones only, minus some. The profile shows about 210,000 clones, approximately 89% of them singletons. The sequence came from a woman in her 40s with acute or convalescent COVID-19. Specimen: peripheral blood. The genes are TRBV15 and TRBJ1-1; D is unclear. DNA of the CDR3: TGTGCCACCAGCGAGGGTTTGAACACTGAAGCTTTCTTT. Protein product: CATSEGLNTEAFF.